Listed below are T cell receptor beta chains from one sample, sequenced in a study of cytomegalovirus exposure and HLA in healthy donors. Assay used: immunoSEQ multiplex PCR; TCRdb lists only in-frame clones, some missing. The data show more than 100,000 clones, with nearly 65% seen just once and 8% to 10% held by the top ten. The sequenced sample consisted of PBMCs. The receptors come from a man aged 35-49 years in good health and CMV-seropositive. CDR3s include the opening cysteine and the closing phenylalanine or tryptophan. The D gene is left open where the match is weak. Clone size is stated in some rows and not others, as once, few, many or a class when expanded.

d_call j_call v_call clone_size cdr3_aa cdr3_nt
- TRBJ2-3 TRBV2 - CASSERDNGLNF TGTGCCAGCAGTGAACGGGACAACGGTTTGAATTTT
TRBD1 TRBJ1-5 TRBV19 - CASSIQGDQPQHF TGTGCCAGTAGTATACAGGGGGATCAGCCCCAGCATTTT
- TRBJ2-7 TRBV19 - CASSPSERTYEQYF TGTGCCAGTAGTCCCTCCGAGAGGACCTACGAGCAGTACTTC
TRBD1 TRBJ2-5 TRBV9 - CASSAGQGFQETQYF TGTGCCAGCAGCGCGGGACAGGGGTTCCAAGAGACCCAGTACTTC
- TRBJ2-5 TRBV7-9 - CASSRGSEETQYF TGTGCCAGCAGCCGAGGATCCGAAGAGACCCAGTACTTC
- TRBJ1-4 TRBV5-4 - CASSRDFAKEKLFF TGTGCCAGTAGCAGGGACTTCGCTAAAGAAAAACTGTTTTTT
TRBD2 TRBJ2-1 TRBV27 - CATGTSAGEQFF TGTGCCACCGGGACTAGTGCCGGTGAGCAGTTCTTC
TRBD2 TRBJ2-3 TRBV27 - CASSLSLAGFTDTQYF TGTGCCAGCAGTTTATCGCTAGCGGGTTTCACAGATACGCAGTATTTT
TRBD2 TRBJ2-7 TRBV7-2 few CASSFNHETRLAGYEQYF TGTGCCAGCAGCTTTAACCATGAAACTAGGCTAGCGGGCTACGAGCAGTACTTC
TRBD1 TRBJ2-1 TRBV7-3 few CASSLTIQGVEQFF TGTGCCAGCAGCTTGACCATACAGGGGGTAGAGCAGTTCTTC
- TRBJ2-7 TRBV14 - CASSPRTVRYEQYF TGTGCCAGCAGCCCAAGGACAGTCAGGTACGAGCAGTACTTC
TRBD1 TRBJ1-1 TRBV2 - CASSLGQGSEAFF TGTGCCAGCAGTCTCGGACAGGGATCCGAAGCTTTCTTT
TRBD2 TRBJ2-1 TRBV29-1 - CSVEGGRASYNEQFF TGCAGCGTCGAAGGAGGGAGGGCCTCCTACAATGAGCAGTTCTTC
TRBD1 TRBJ2-7 TRBV2 - CASRGTGSGEQYF TGTGCCAGCCGAGGGACAGGGTCCGGGGAGCAGTACTTC
TRBD2 TRBJ2-1 TRBV7-2 - CASSLSGATYNEQFF TGTGCCAGCAGCCTAAGCGGGGCAACCTACAATGAGCAGTTCTTC
- TRBJ1-2 TRBV5-5 - CASSPANYGYTF TGTGCCAGCAGCCCCGCTAACTATGGCTACACCTTC
- TRBJ2-1 TRBV11-3 - CASSLRDSLYNEQFF TGTGCCAGCAGCTTAAGGGACTCCCTGTACAATGAGCAGTTCTTC
- TRBJ2-5 TRBV30 few CAWSVWPDQETQYF TGTGCCTGGAGTGTATGGCCCGACCAAGAGACCCAGTACTTC
TRBD2 TRBJ2-1 TRBV11-3 few CASSEGGLASYNEQFF TGTGCCAGCAGCGAAGGGGGACTAGCTTCCTACAATGAGCAGTTCTTC
TRBD2 TRBJ2-7 TRBV29-1 - CSGAGISDEQYF TGCAGCGGAGCGGGAATTAGCGACGAGCAGTACTTC
TRBD2 TRBJ2-7 TRBV19 few CASSKLAGGSMYEQYF TGTGCCAGTAGTAAACTAGCGGGAGGATCAATGTACGAGCAGTACTTC
TRBD1 TRBJ2-3 TRBV7-9 - CASSLGGGFADTQYF TGTGCCAGCAGCTTAGGAGGGGGCTTTGCAGATACGCAGTATTTT
- TRBJ2-1 TRBV5-1 - CASSIQGDEQFF TGCGCCAGCAGCATTCAGGGCGATGAGCAGTTCTTC
- TRBJ2-1 TRBV29-1 - CSVEGGGSYNEQFF TGCAGCGTTGAAGGAGGGGGATCCTACAATGAGCAGTTCTTC
- TRBJ2-2 TRBV21-1 few CASSPGTGNTGELFF TGTGCCAGCAGCCCAGGGACAGGAAACACCGGGGAGCTGTTTTTT
- TRBJ1-1 TRBV6-1 - CASSEVGQQNTEAFF TGTGCCAGCAGTGAAGTAGGACAGCAGAACACTGAAGCTTTCTTT
- TRBJ2-3 TRBV2 - CASITTSGLTDTQYF TGTGCCAGCATAACCACGAGCGGGTTGACAGATACGCAGTATTTT
TRBD1 TRBJ2-2 TRBV6-4 few CASSTKDRSDTGELFF TGTGCCAGCAGTACGAAGGACAGGTCAGACACCGGGGAGCTGTTTTTT
- TRBJ2-7 TRBV10-3 - CAISETNTHLGEQYF TGTGCCATCAGTGAGACTAACACACACCTAGGCGAGCAGTACTTC
TRBD1 TRBJ1-1 TRBV19 - CARRRQGGEVTEAFF TGTGCCAGAAGGAGACAGGGGGGTGAGGTTACTGAAGCTTTCTTT
- TRBJ2-5 TRBV19 - CASSIGAVQETQYF TGTGCCAGTAGTATAGGAGCGGTCCAAGAGACCCAGTACTTC
TRBD1 TRBJ2-7 TRBV5-1 - CASSFATGDTYEQYF TGCGCCAGCAGCTTCGCGACAGGGGATACCTACGAGCAGTACTTC
- TRBJ2-3 TRBV6-1 - CATTSRMADTQYF TGTGCCACCACCAGTCGAATGGCAGATACGCAGTATTTT
- TRBJ2-5 TRBV7-8 - CASSLGAGKETQYF TGTGCCAGCAGCCTTGGGGCAGGGAAAGAGACCCAGTACTTC
TRBD1 TRBJ1-3 TRBV5-4 - CASSFGQGHGNTIYF TGTGCCAGCAGCTTCGGACAGGGACATGGAAACACCATATATTTT